This paragraph covers one T cell receptor beta chain sequence. Profiling relied on immunoSEQ multiplex PCR, and the TCRdb table lists in-frame clones only, not all of them. The sample carries tens of thousands of clones, around 87% recorded once. The data were obtained in a study of OX40 agonist ivuxolimab in advanced cancers. This receptor was identified in an adult with an advanced solid tumor such as melanoma, head and neck, liver or kidney cancer. Sequencing was performed on CD4+ or CD8+ T cells sorted from blood, taken in a trial of the OX40 agonist ivuxolimab.

CDR3 bases: TGTGCCAGCAGCTTCGGGACGACAGGGACGAACACTGAAGCTTTCTTT. Residues: CASSFGTTGTNTEAFF. The V gene is TRBV7-9, the J gene TRBJ1-1; TRBD1 matches at 7 bases. With 3 bases clipped from V and 1 base from J, the junction kept 8 bases outside the gene matches. Per germline, CDR1 SEHNR and CDR2 FQNEAQ (reference sequence). This CDR3 is built from 16 residues.